This TCR beta chain was sequenced for a study of metastatic and nonmetastatic thyroid tumors. Study results and caveats: Compared with benign nodules, malignant thyroid tumors were reported to have significantly higher TCR beta diversity in both blood and tumor.

Regarding this clone: Its target is unknown.

Among the patients, none had received any treatment before thyroid surgery. Through MiXCR, TCRdb re-clonotyped the PCR reads. The sample has 35,000 to 40,000 clones; around 30% are singletons. This TCR derives from a male donor with papillary thyroid cancer or a benign thyroid nodule (not recorded which). Some clones in this sample may be carry-over from other donors' samples. The sequenced sample consisted of blood.

CDR3 sequence reads: CASSLQGDTEAFF. The CDR3 DNA sequence: TGTGCCAGCAGCTTGCAGGGGGACACTGAAGCTTTCTTT. The chain employs TRBV7-9 and TRBJ1-1, with 7 bases identical to TRBD1. CDR1 and CDR2 (germline): SEHNR, FQNEAQ (reference sequence). The CDR3 is 13 residues long. V trimming: 3 bases; J trimming: 3 bases; junction bases outside the gene matches: 1.